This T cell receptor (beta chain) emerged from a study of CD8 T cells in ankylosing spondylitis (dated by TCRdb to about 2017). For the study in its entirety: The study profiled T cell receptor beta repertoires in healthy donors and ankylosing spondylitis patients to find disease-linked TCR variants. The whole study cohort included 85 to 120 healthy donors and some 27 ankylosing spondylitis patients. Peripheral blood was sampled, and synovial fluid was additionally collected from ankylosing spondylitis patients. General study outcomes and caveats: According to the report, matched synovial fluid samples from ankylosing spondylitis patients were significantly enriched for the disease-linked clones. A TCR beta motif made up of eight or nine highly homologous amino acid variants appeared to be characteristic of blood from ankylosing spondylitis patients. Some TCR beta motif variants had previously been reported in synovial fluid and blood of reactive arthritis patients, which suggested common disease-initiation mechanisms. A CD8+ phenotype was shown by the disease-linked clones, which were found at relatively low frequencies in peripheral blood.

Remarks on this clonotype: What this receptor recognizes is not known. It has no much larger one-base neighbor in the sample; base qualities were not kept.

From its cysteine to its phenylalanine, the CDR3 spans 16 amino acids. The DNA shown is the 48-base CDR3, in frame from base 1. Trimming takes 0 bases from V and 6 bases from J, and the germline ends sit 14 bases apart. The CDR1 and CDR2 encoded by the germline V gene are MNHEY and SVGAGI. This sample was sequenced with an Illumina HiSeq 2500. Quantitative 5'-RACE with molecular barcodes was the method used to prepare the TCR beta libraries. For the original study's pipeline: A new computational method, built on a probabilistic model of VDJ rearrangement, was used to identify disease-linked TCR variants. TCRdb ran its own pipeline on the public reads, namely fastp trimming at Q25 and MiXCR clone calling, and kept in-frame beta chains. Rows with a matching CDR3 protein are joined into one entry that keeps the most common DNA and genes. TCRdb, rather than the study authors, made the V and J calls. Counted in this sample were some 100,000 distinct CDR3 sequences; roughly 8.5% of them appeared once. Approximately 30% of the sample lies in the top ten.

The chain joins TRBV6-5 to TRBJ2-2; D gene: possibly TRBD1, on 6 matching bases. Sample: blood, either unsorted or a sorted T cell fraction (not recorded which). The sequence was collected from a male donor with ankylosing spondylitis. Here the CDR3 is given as CASSYSMAGVAGELFF. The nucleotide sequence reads TGTGCCAGCAGTTACTCGATGGCAGGGGTCGCCGGGGAGCTGTTTTTT.